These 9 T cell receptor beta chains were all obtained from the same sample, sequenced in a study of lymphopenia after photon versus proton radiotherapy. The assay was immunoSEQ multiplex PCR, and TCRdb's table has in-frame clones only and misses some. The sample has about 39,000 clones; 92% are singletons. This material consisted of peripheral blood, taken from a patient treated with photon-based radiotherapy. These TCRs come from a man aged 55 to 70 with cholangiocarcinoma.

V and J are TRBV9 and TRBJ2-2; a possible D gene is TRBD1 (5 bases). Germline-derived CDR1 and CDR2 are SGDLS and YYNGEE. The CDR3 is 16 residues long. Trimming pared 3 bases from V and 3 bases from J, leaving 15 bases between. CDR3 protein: CASSDGGQTYTGELFF. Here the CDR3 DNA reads TGTGCCAGCAGCGACGGCGGACAAACCTACACCGGGGAGCTGTTTTTT.

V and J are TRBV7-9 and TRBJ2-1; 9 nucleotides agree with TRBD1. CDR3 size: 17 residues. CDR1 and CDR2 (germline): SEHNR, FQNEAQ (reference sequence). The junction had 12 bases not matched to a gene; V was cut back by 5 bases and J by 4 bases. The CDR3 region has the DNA TGTGCCAGCAGCGACGACAAGGACAGGGGCGATTACAATGAGCAGTTCTTC. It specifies CASSDDKDRGDYNEQFF.

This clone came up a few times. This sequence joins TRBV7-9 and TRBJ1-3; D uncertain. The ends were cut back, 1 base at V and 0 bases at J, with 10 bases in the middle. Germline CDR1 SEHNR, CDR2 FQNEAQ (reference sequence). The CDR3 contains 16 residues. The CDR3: CASSLVAPISGNTIYF. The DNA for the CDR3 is TGTGCCAGCAGCTTAGTAGCCCCTATCTCTGGAAACACCATATATTTT.

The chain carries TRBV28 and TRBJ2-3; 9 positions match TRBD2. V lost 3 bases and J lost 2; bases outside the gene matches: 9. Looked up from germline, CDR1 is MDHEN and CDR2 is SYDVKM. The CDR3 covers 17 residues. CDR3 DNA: TGTGCCAGCAGTTTGGCGGCGGGAGGGGACTTCACAGATACGCAGTATTTT. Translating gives CASSLAAGGDFTDTQYF.

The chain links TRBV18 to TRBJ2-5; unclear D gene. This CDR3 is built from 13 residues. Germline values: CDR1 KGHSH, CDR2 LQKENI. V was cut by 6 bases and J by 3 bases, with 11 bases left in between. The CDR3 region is CASSQIEEETQYF. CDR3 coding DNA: TGTGCCAGCTCTCAAATCGAAGAAGAGACCCAGTACTTC.

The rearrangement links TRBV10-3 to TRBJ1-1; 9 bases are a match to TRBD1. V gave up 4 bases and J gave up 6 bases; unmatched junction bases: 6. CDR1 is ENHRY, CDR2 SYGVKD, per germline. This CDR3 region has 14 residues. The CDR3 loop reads CAISGQGGQAEAFF. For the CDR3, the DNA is TGTGCCATCAGTGGACAGGGGGGTCAGGCTGAAGCTTTCTTT.

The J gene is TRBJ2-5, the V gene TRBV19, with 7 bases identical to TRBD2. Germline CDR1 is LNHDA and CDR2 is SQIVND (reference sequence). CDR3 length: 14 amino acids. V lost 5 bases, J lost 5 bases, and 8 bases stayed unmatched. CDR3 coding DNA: TGTGCCAGTAGTGGGAGGGATGTGTGGGAGACCCAGTACTTC. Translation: CASSGRDVWETQYF. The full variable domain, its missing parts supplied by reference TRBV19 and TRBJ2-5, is DGGITQSPKYLFRKEGQNVTLSCEQNLNHDAMYWYRQDPGQGLRLIYYSQIVNDFQKGDIAEGYSVSREKKESFPLTVTSAQKNPTAFYLCASSGRDVWETQYFGPGTRLLVL.

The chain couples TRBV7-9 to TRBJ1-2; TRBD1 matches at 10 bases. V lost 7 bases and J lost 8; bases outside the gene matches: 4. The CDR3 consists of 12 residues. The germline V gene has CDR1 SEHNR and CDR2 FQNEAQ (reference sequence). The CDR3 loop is CASTVTGGGYTF. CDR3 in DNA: TGTGCCAGCACCGTGACAGGGGGCGGCTACACCTTC.

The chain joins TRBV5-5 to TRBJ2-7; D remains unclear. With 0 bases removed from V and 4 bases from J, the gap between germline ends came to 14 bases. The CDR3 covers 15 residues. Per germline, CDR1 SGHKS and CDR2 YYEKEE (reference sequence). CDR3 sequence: CASSLATILSYEQYF. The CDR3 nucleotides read TGTGCCAGCAGCTTGGCGACCATTCTCTCTTACGAGCAGTACTTC.